This T cell receptor (beta chain) stems from a study of shared clonotypes between healthy human individuals. Study results and caveats: Unshared clonotypes carried lower generation probabilities than those common to all four donors.

Assay: immunoSEQ multiplex PCR; the TCRdb copy retains only in-frame clones and omits some. The sample carries roughly 380,000 clones, around 96% recorded once. On this clone: No antigen is known for it.

The sequence was obtained from a man aged 25 to 40 in good health. Sequences were obtained from memory CD8+ T cells sorted from blood. The subset: CD45RO+ cells pooled with CCR7-negative TemRA cells.

The CDR3 nucleotides read TGTGCCAGTAGTATAGTTACAGGCGCCTACGAGCAGTACTTC. The encoded protein is CASSIVTGAYEQYF. This chain links TRBV19 with TRBJ2-7; D is possibly TRBD1 (5 bases). CDR3 length equals 14 residues. Germline values: CDR1 LNHDA, CDR2 SQIVND (reference sequence). Trimming cost V 1 base and J 2 bases, with 9 bases left between them.